This TCR beta chain was captured in a study of cytomegalovirus exposure and HLA in healthy donors. Study-level background: Among the roughly 370 genotyped donors, 70% to 85% were placed in the Caucasian-associated ancestry cluster. Study-level points and caveats: In a later analysis, HLA-associated TCR beta chains were more clonally expanded than equally common others. In vitro, three CMV-associated chains proved specific for CMV antigens. Because they were indistinguishable, some V segments, including TRBV6-2 and TRBV6-3, were excluded.

V shed 6 bases and J 5 bases; nucleotides not matched to a gene: 1. Germline V gene data show CDR1 as MRHNA and CDR2 as SNTAGT. The CDR3 is 13 residues long. Points on this clone: The antigen is not known.

The PCR contained 60 Vbeta and 13 Jbeta primers. Sequenced by immunoSEQ multiplex PCR; TCRdb stores in-frame clones only, minus some. The table includes around 150,000 clones, under 10% detected once. The V call is TRBV6-4, the J call TRBJ1-5, with TRBD1 matching over 10 bases. The TCR comes from a woman aged 40 to 55 in good health and CMV-seropositive. Sequenced: PBMCs. This CDR3 is CASRGQGYQPQHF. CDR3 DNA sequence: TGTGCCAGCAGGGGACAGGGGTATCAGCCCCAGCATTTT.